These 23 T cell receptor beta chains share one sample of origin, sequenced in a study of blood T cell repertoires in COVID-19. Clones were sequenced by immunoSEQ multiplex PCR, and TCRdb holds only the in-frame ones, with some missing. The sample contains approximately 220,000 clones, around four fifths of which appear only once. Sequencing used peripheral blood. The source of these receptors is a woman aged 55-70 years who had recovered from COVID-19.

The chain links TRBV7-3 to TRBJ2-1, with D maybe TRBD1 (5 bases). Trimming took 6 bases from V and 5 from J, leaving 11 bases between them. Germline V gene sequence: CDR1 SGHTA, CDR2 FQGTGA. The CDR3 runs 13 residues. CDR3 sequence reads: CASSQGMNNEQFF. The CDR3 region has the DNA TGTGCCAGCAGTCAGGGAATGAACAATGAGCAGTTCTTC.

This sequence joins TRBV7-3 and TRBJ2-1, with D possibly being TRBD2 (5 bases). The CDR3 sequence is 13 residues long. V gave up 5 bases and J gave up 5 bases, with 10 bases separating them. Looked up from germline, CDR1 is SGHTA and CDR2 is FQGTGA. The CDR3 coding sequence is TGTGCCAGCAGCCGTCTCGGGAACAATGAGCAGTTCTTC. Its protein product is CASSRLGNNEQFF.

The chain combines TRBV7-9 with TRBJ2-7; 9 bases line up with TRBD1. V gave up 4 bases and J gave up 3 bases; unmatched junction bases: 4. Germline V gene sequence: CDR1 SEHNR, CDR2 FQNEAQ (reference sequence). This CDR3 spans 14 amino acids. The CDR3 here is CASSSRDRDYEQYF. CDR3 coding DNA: TGTGCCAGCAGCTCCCGGGACAGGGACTACGAGCAGTACTTC.

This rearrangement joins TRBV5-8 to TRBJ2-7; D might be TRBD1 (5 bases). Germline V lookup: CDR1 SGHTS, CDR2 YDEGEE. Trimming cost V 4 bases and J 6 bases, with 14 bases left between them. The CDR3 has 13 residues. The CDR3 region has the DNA TGTGCCAGCAGCACCCAGGGCGGCGGCGAGCAGTACTTC. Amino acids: CASSTQGGGEQYF.

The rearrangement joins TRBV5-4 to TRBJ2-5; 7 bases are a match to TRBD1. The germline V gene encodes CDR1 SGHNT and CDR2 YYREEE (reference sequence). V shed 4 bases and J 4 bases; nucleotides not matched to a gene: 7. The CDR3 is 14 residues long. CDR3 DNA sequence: TGTGCCAGCAGCGCCGACAGGGTGAGAGAGACCCAGTACTTC. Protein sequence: CASSADRVRETQYF.

The chain's CDR3 is CACSGGSANYGYTF. The CDR3, as DNA: TGTGCCTGCTCCGGGGGGAGCGCTAACTATGGCTACACCTTC. The chain uses TRBV2 and TRBJ1-2; a possible D gene is TRBD1 (5 bases). The V and J ends lost 11 bases and 0 bases respectively, with 16 bases between them. Germline V gene lookup returns CDR1 SNHLY and CDR2 FYNNEI. The CDR3 runs to 14 residues. Using reference TRBV2 and TRBJ1-2 for the parts outside the CDR3, the full variable domain is EPEVTQTPSHQVTQMGQEVILRCVPISNHLYFYWYRQILGQKVEFLVSFYNNEISEKSEIFDDQFSVERPDGSNFTLKIRSTKLEDSAMYFCACSGGSANYGYTFGSGTRLTVV.

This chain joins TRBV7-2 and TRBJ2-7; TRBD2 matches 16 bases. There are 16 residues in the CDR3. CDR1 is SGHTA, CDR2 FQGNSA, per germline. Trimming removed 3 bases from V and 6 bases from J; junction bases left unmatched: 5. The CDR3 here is CASSFSGLAGGSEQYF. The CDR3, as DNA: TGTGCCAGCAGCTTTTCGGGACTAGCGGGGGGGAGCGAGCAGTACTTC.

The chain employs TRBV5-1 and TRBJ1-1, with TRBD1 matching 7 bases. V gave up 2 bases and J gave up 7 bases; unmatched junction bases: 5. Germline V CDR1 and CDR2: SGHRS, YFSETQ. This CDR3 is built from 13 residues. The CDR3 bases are TGCGCCAGCAGCTTCCGGACAGGCCTTGAAGCTTTCTTT. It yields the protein CASSFRTGLEAFF.

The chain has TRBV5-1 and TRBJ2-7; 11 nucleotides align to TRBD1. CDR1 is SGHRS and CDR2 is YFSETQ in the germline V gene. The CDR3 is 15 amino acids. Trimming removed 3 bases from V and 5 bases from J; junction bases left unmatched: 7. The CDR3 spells CASSSTGTGGDEQYF. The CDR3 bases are TGCGCCAGCAGCTCGACCGGGACAGGGGGAGACGAGCAGTACTTC. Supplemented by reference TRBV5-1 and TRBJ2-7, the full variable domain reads KAGVTQTPRYLIKTRGQQVTLSCSPISGHRSVSWYQQTPGQGLQFLFEYFSETQRNKGNFPGRFSGRQFSNSRSEMNVSTLELGDSALYLCASSSTGTGGDEQYFGPGTRLTVT.

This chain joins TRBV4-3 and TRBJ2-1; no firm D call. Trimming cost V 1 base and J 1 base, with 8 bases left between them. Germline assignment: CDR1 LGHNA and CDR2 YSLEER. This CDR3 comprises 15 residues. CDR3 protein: CASSQVLVSYNEQFF. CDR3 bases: TGCGCCAGCAGCCAAGTGCTAGTTTCCTACAATGAGCAGTTCTTC.

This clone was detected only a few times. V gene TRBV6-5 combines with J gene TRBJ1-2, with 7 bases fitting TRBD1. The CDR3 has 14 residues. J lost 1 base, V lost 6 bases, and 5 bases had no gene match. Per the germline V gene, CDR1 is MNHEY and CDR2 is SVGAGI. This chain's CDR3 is CASSTTGDNYGYTF. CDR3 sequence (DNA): TGTGCCAGCAGCACTACAGGGGATAACTATGGCTACACCTTC.

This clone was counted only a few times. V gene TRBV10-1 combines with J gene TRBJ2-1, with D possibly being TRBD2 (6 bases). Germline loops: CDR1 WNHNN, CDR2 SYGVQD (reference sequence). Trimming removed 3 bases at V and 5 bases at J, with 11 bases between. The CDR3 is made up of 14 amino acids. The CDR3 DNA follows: TGCGCCAGCAGTGACGGACTACTAAACAATGAGCAGTTCTTC. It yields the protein CASSDGLLNNEQFF.

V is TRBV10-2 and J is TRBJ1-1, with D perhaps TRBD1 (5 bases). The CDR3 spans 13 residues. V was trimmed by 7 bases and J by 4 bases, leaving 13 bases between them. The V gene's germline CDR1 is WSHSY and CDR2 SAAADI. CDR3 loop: CASTGGFVTEAFF. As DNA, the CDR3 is TGCGCCAGCACGGGGGGGTTCGTCACTGAAGCTTTCTTT.

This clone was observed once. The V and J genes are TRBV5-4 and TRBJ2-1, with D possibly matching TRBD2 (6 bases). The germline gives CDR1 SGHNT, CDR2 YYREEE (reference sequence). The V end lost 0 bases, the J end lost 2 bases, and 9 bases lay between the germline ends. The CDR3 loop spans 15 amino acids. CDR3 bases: TGTGCCAGCAGCTTGGATAGCGGTGCCTACAATGAGCAGTTCTTC. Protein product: CASSLDSGAYNEQFF.

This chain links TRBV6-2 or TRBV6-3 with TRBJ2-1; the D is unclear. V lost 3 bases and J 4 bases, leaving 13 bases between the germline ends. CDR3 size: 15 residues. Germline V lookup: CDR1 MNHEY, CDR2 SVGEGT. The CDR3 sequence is CASSYTPQRYNEQFF. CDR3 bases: TGTGCCAGCAGTTATACGCCCCAGCGATACAATGAGCAGTTCTTC.

As DNA, the CDR3 is TGTGCCAGCACAGGACAGGCCACAGATACGCAGTATTTT. This codes for CASTGQATDTQYF. This chain uses TRBV11-2 with TRBJ2-3; 7 bases are shared with TRBD1. After removal of 7 bases from V and 2 bases from J, the junction contained 3 bases not matched to a gene. The CDR3 runs 13 residues. The V gene's germline CDR1 is SGHAT and CDR2 FQNNGV.

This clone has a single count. The DNA of the CDR3 is TGTGCCAGCAGCCCGGCGGGTACCACCTACAATGAGCAGTTCTTC. This sequence encodes CASSPAGTTYNEQFF. The chain combines TRBV9 with TRBJ2-1, with a tentative D call TRBD2 (5 bases). There are 15 residues in the CDR3. Trimming took off 4 bases at V and 2 bases at J, with 13 bases between the two ends. Germline V gene sequence: CDR1 SGDLS, CDR2 YYNGEE.

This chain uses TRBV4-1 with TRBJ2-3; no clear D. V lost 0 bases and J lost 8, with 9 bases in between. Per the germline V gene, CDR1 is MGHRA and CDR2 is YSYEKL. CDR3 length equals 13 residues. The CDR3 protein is CASSQDGRVTQYF. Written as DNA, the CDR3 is TGCGCCAGCAGCCAAGACGGTCGGGTTACGCAGTATTTT.

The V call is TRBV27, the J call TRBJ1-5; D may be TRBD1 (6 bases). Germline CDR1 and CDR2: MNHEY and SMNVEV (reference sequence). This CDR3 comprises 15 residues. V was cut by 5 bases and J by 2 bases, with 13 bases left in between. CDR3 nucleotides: TGTGCCAGCAGTCCATCTGGGGGCGGCAATCAGCCCCAGCATTTT. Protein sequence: CASSPSGGGNQPQHF.

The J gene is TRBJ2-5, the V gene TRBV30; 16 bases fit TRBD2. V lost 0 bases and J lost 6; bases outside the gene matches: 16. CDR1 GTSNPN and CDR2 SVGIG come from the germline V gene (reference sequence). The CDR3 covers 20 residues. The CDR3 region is CAWSVFRVGTSGGALKTQYF. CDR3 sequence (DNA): TGTGCCTGGAGTGTATTCAGGGTAGGGACTAGCGGGGGGGCGTTGAAGACCCAGTACTTC.

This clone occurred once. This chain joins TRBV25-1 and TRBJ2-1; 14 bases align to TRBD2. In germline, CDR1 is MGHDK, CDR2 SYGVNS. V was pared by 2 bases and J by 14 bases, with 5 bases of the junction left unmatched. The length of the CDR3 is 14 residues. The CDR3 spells CASSERLAGGPEFF. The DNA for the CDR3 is TGTGCCAGCAGTGAACGACTAGCGGGGGGGCCGGAGTTCTTC.

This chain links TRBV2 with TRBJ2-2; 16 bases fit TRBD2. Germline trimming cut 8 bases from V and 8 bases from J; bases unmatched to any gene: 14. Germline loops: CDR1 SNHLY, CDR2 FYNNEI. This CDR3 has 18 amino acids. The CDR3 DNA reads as TGTGCCAGCGGGACTAGCGGGGGGGCAATGGACTGGGCTGGGGAGCTGTTTTTT. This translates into CASGTSGGAMDWAGELFF.

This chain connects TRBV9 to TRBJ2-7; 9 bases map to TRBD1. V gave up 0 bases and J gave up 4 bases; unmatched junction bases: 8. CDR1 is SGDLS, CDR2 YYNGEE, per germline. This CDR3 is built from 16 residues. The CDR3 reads CASSVAGTGMEYEQYF. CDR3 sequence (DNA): TGTGCCAGCAGCGTAGCCGGGACAGGGATGGAGTACGAGCAGTACTTC.